This T cell receptor beta chain is from a study of cytomegalovirus exposure and HLA in healthy donors. As concerns this clone: Its target is not known.

Researchers ran the PCR with 60 Vbeta and 13 Jbeta primers. TCRdb's table, derived via immunoSEQ multiplex PCR, lists solely in-frame clones and lacks some. The sample lists some 110,000 clones, approximately 60% seen once, with over 2% in the top ten. Study findings and constraints: Among the CMV-associated chains, a few were confirmed in vitro as specific for CMV antigens. Among TCR beta chains, those listed as cytomegalovirus-associated numbered more than 150. DRB1 showed the most TCR associations and HLA-C the fewest in a later analysis, as rates varied by HLA locus.

This TCR derives from a woman in her twenties or thirties in good health and CMV-seronegative. Sequenced sample: PBMCs.

CDR3 amino acids: CASSLIQGDSEAFF. The CDR3 DNA reads TGCGCCAGCAGCTTGATTCAAGGGGACAGTGAAGCTTTCTTT. This sequence joins TRBV5-1 and TRBJ1-1; TRBD1 matches 7 bases. Germline V lookup: CDR1 SGHRS, CDR2 YFSETQ. V was pared by 1 base and J by 7 bases, with 7 bases of the junction left unmatched. The CDR3 is made up of 14 amino acids.